A selection of T cell receptor beta chains follows, all from one sample in a study of T-cell reconstitution after alpha-beta-depleted transplantation in children. MiXCR was run by TCRdb on the PCR reads, yielding one entry per CDR3 protein. Here the sample spans hundreds of thousands of distinct CDR3 sequences, 16% being singletons. Material: PBMCs from the stem cell graft donor, obtained from the stem cell graft. The receptor set was obtained from a human donor who donated a stem cell graft to a child with acute myeloid leukemia. Each CDR3 is given with its conserved first and last residue. A D gene is named only where the DNA matches it firmly. The size of a clone is reported for some rows only, either as once, few or many, or as a class for expanded clones.

len	abundance	d_gene	j_gene	v_gene	CDR3nt	CDR3aa
12	many	-	TRBJ2-1	TRBV6-6	TGTGCCAGCAGTTACTCGGGAGGCTGGCAGTTCTTC	CASSYSGGWQFF
14	few	-	TRBJ2-3	TRBV7-6	TGTGCCAGCAGCGCGGGACAGAGCACAGATACGCAGTATTTT	CASSAGQSTDTQYF
13	-	-	TRBJ2-2	TRBV12-3/TRBV12-4	TGTGCCAGCAGGCCCGGTCCGACCGGGGAGCTGTTTTTT	CASRPGPTGELFF
13	-	-	TRBJ1-1	TRBV20-1	TGCAGTGCCCACCTAGTGTTAAACACTGAAGCTTTCTTT	CSAHLVLNTEAFF
14	-	TRBD1	TRBJ1-1	TRBV20-1	TGCAGTGCTAAAATAGGGACAGGGGGTACTGAAGCTTTCTTT	CSAKIGTGGTEAFF
15	-	-	TRBJ2-7	TRBV6-1	TGTGCCAGCAACCCCCAGGGACTCCTATCCTACGAGCAGTACTTC	CASNPQGLLSYEQYF
15	-	TRBD1	TRBJ1-4	TRBV7-2	TGTGCCAGCAGCGCCCGACAGGGACGGGAAGAAAAACTGTTTTTT	CASSARQGREEKLFF
17	-	TRBD1	TRBJ2-3	TRBV3-1	TGTGCCAGCAGCCAAGAGTATGGGACAGGGACCACAGATACGCAGTATTTT	CASSQEYGTGTTDTQYF
14	-	TRBD1	TRBJ1-2	TRBV29-1	TGCAGCGTCAAGGTCCGGGACAGGGCGGAGAGCTACACCTTC	CSVKVRDRAESYTF
16	-	-	TRBJ1-1	TRBV12-2	TGTGCAAGTCGCTTACAAGAGGGGAACAAGGGGACTGAAGCTTTCTTT	CASRLQEGNKGTEAFF
15	-	-	TRBJ2-5	TRBV7-2	TGTGCCAGCAGCTTAGAGGGCGCCGCTTGGGAGACCCAGTACTTC	CASSLEGAAWETQYF
17	-	-	TRBJ2-3	TRBV7-9	TGTGCCAGCAGCCCGGGACAGACTAGTGATAGCACAGATACGCAGTATTTT	CASSPGQTSDSTDTQYF
14	many	-	TRBJ2-7	TRBV7-2	TGTGCCAGCAGCTTAGCAACAGGAAGCTACGAGCAGTACTTC	CASSLATGSYEQYF
15	-	-	TRBJ1-5	TRBV7-9	TGTGCCAGCAGCTTAGTAGGTACGGAGAATCAGCCCCAGCATTTT	CASSLVGTENQPQHF
15	-	-	TRBJ1-4	TRBV3-1	TGTGCCAGCAGCCAAGAGGACCGCGGGAATGAAAAACTGTTTTTT	CASSQEDRGNEKLFF
12	many	-	TRBJ2-5	TRBV6-6	TGTGCCAGCAGTTACTCGACAGAGACCCAGTACTTC	CASSYSTETQYF
15	few	TRBD2	TRBJ2-3	TRBV7-9	TGTGCCAGCAGCGTCCTAGCGGGGACCACAGATACGCAGTATTTT	CASSVLAGTTDTQYF
16	-	TRBD2	TRBJ2-1	TRBV9	TGTGCCAGCAGCCCCCGAGGAAGCGGGGACCCGGGTGAGCAGTTCTTC	CASSPRGSGDPGEQFF
14	many	-	TRBJ1-6	TRBV25-1	TGTGCCAGCTCCGGGACCTTCTATAATTCACCCCTCCACTTT	CASSGTFYNSPLHF
13	many	-	TRBJ1-4	TRBV29-1	TGCAGCGTCGCGGCGCAGCCTAATGAAAAACTGTTTTTT	CSVAAQPNEKLFF
15	few	-	TRBJ1-2	TRBV4-3	TGCGCCAGCAGCCAGGGTTCCACAGGGACCTATGGCTACACCTTC	CASSQGSTGTYGYTF
15	many	TRBD1	TRBJ2-7	TRBV5-6	TGTGCCAGCAGCTCACCGGACAGGGGGCGCCTCGAGCAGTACTTC	CASSSPDRGRLEQYF
13	many	-	TRBJ2-7	TRBV29-1	TGCAGCGTTGCTGCAGGATATAGTTACGAGCAGTACTTC	CSVAAGYSYEQYF
15	-	TRBD1	TRBJ2-7	TRBV25-1	TGTGCCAGCAGTGAGACAGGGTTAATTGAATACGAGCAGTACTTC	CASSETGLIEYEQYF
15	few	-	TRBJ2-3	TRBV20-1	TGCAGTGCTAGAGATCGCCTCAGGGGGGCAGATACGCAGTATTTT	CSARDRLRGADTQYF
14	few	TRBD1	TRBJ1-4	TRBV12-3/TRBV12-4	TGTGCCAGCAGTCCCGGGACAGGGGTCGAAAAACTGTTTTTT	CASSPGTGVEKLFF
15	-	TRBD2	TRBJ2-1	TRBV29-1	TGCAGCGTTGCCTTAGCGGGGGGTTCCTACAATGAGCAGTTCTTC	CSVALAGGSYNEQFF
15	-	TRBD2	TRBJ2-5	TRBV7-9	TGTGCCAGCACCTCTGTCGGGGGGGAGAAAGAGACCCAGTACTTC	CASTSVGGEKETQYF
14	-	TRBD1	TRBJ1-2	TRBV9	TGTGCCAGCAGGAAAGGGGGCGGCCGCTATGGCTACACCTTC	CASRKGGGRYGYTF
14	many	-	TRBJ1-6	TRBV7-2	TGTGCCAGCAGCCCCCGGGGATTGAATTCACCCCTCCACTTT	CASSPRGLNSPLHF
11	many	-	TRBJ1-1	TRBV7-9	TGCGCCAGCAGCCTCGACAGGGAAGCTTTCTTT	CASSLDREAFF
13	many	TRBD1	TRBJ2-3	TRBV10-3	TGTGCCATCAGCCTGACAGGGGCAGATACGCAGTATTTT	CAISLTGADTQYF
15	once	-	TRBJ2-3	TRBV11-1	TGTGCCAGCAGCTTAGGTGATAGTCGCACAGATACGCAGTATTTT	CASSLGDSRTDTQYF
14	many	-	TRBJ2-3	TRBV7-8	TGTGCCAGCAGCTTGTGGAGCTCGGGAGATACGCAGTATTTT	CASSLWSSGDTQYF
15	-	-	TRBJ2-5	TRBV5-1	TGCGCCAGCAGCTTGGCCCATGGTGAGGTTGAGACCCAGTACTTC	CASSLAHGEVETQYF
15	-	TRBD1	TRBJ2-2	TRBV5-1	TGCGCCAGCAGCTTGGCCGGGACAGGCACCGGGGAGCTGTTTTTT	CASSLAGTGTGELFF
14	few	-	TRBJ2-7	TRBV9	TGTGCCAGCAGCAGAAAAGACAGGAACTACGAGCAGTACTTC	CASSRKDRNYEQYF
12	many	-	TRBJ2-4	TRBV5-6	TGTGCCAGCAGCTTGCAGGCGGACATTCAGTACTTC	CASSLQADIQYF
15	-	TRBD1	TRBJ1-2	TRBV27	TGTGCCAGCAGTTTAGGTGGGGACAGCCCCTATGGCTACACCTTC	CASSLGGDSPYGYTF
13	many	TRBD1	TRBJ1-5	TRBV20-1	TGCAGTGCTAAGACAGGGAGCAGCCAGCCCCAGCATTTT	CSAKTGSSQPQHF
16	-	TRBD2	TRBJ2-2	TRBV5-1	TGCGCCAGCAGCTTAGGTCGCGGGGGGAACACCGGGGAGCCGTTTTTT	CASSLGRGGNTGEPFF
15	-	-	TRBJ2-7	TRBV20-1	TGCAGTGCTAGAGACCCCGGTAGGGGAGCCTACGAGCAGTACTTC	CSARDPGRGAYEQYF